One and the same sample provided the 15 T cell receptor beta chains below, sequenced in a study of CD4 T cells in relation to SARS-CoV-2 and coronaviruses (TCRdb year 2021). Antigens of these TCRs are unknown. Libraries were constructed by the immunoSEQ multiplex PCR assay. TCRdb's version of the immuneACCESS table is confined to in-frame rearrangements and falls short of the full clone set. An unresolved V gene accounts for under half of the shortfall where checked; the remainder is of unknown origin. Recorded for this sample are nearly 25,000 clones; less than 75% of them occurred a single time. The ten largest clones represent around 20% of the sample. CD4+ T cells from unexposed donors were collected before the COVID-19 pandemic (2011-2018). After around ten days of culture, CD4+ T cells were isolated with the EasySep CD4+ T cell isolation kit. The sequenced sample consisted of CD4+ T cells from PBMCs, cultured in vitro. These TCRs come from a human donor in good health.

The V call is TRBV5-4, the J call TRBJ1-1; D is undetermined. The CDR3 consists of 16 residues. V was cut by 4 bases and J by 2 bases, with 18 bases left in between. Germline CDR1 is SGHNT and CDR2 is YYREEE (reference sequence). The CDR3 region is CASSPGLGNPNTEAFF. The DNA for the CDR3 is TGTGCCAGCAGCCCGGGGTTAGGAAATCCCAACACTGAAGCTTTCTTT.

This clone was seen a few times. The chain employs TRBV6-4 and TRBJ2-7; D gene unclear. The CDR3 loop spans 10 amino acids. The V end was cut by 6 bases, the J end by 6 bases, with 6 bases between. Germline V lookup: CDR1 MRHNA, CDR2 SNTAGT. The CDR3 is CASRRGEQYF. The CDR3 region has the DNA TGTGCCAGCAGGAGAGGCGAGCAGTACTTC.

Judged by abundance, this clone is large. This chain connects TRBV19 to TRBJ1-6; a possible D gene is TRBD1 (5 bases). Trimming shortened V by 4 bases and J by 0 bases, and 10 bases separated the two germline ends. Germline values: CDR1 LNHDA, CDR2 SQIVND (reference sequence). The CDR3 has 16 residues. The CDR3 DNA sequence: TGTGCCAGTAGTAGAAGACAGAGCTCCTATAATTCACCCCTCCACTTT. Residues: CASSRRQSSYNSPLHF.

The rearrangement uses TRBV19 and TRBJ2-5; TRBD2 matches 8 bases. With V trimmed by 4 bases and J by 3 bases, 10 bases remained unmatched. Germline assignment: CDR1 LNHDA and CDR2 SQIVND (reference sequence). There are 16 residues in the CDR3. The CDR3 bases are TGTGCCAGTAGTACCCGAAGCGGGAGCGGAGAAGAGACCCAGTACTTC. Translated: CASSTRSGSGEETQYF. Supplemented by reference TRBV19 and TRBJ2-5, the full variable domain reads DGGITQSPKYLFRKEGQNVTLSCEQNLNHDAMYWYRQDPGQGLRLIYYSQIVNDFQKGDIAEGYSVSREKKESFPLTVTSAQKNPTAFYLCASSTRSGSGEETQYFGPGTRLLVL.

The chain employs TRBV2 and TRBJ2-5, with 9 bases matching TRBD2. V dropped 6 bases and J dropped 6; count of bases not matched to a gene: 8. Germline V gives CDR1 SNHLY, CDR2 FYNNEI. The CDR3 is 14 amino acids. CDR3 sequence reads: CASRTSGSGKTQYF. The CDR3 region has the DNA TGTGCCAGCAGGACTAGCGGAAGCGGAAAGACCCAGTACTTC.

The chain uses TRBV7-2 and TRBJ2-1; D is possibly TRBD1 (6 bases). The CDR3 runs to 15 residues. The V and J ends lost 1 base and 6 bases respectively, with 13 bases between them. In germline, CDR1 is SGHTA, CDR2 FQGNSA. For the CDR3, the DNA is TGTGCCAGCAGCTTAGGGGCAGGGGCCTTCAATGAGCAGTTCTTC. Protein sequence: CASSLGAGAFNEQFF.

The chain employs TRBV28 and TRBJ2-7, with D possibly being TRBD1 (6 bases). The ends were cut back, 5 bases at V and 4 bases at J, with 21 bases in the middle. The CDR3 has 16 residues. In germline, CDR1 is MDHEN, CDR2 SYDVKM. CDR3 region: CASSPSRDTGRYEQYF. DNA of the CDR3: TGTGCCAGCAGTCCATCCCGGGACACTGGACGGTACGAGCAGTACTTC.

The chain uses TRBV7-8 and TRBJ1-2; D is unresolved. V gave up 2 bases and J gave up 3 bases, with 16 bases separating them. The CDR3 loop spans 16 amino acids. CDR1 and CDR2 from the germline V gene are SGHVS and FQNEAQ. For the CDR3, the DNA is TGTGCCAGCAGCTTACTAGTCATTAGGGATCACTATGGCTACACCTTC. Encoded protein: CASSLLVIRDHYGYTF. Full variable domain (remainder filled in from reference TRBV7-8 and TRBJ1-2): GAGVSQSPRYKVAKRGQDVALRCDPISGHVSLFWYQQALGQGPEFLTYFQNEAQLDKSGLPSDRFFAERPEGSVSTLKIQRTQQEDSAVYLCASSLLVIRDHYGYTFGSGTRLTVV.

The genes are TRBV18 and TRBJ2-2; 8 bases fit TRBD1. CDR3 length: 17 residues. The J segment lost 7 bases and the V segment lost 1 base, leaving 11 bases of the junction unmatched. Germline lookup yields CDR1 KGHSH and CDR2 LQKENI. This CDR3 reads CASSPRQPQGAGGELFF. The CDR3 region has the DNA TGTGCCAGCTCACCACGGCAACCCCAGGGGGCTGGCGGGGAGCTGTTTTTT.

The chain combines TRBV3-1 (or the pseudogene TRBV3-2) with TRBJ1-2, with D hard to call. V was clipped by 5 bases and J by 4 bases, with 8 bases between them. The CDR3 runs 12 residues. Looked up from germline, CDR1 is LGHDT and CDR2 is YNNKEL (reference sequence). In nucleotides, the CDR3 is TGTGCCAGCAGCAACGCCGCCTATGGCTACACCTTC. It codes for CASSNAAYGYTF.

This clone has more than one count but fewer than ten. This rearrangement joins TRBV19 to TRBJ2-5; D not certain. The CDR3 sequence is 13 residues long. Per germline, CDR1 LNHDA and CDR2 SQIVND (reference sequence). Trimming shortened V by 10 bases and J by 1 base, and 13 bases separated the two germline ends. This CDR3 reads CAIQTKTQETQYF. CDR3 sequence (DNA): TGTGCCATCCAGACCAAAACCCAAGAGACCCAGTACTTC. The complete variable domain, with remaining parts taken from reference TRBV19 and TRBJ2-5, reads DGGITQSPKYLFRKEGQNVTLSCEQNLNHDAMYWYRQDPGQGLRLIYYSQIVNDFQKGDIAEGYSVSREKKESFPLTVTSAQKNPTAFYLCAIQTKTQETQYFGPGTRLLVL.

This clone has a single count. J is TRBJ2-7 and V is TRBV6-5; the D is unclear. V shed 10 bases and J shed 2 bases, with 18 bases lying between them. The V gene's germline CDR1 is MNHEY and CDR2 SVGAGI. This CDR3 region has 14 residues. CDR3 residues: CATKRQSTTYEQYF. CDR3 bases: TGTGCCACCAAACGCCAGTCGACCACCTACGAGCAGTACTTC.

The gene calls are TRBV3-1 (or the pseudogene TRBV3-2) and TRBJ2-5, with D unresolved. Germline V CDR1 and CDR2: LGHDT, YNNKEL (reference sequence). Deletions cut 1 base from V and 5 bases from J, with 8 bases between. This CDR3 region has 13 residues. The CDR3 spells CASSQGVRETQYF. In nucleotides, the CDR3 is TGTGCCAGCAGCCAAGGGGTCCGGGAGACCCAGTACTTC.

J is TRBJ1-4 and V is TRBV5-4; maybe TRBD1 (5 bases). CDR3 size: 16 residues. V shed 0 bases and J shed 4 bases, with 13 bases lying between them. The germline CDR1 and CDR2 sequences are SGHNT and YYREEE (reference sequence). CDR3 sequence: CASSLDPTAHNEKLFF. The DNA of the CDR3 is TGTGCCAGCAGCTTGGACCCGACAGCTCATAATGAAAAACTGTTTTTT.

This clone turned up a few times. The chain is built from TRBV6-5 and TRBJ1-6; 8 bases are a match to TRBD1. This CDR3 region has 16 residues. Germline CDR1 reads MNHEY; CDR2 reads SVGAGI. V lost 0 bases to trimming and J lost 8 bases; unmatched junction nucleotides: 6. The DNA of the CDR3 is TGTGCCAGCAGTTACTCTCCGACAGGGGTCGATTCACCCCTCCACTTT. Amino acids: CASSYSPTGVDSPLHF.